This T cell receptor beta chain was found in a study of T cell responses to AZD1222 COVID-19 vaccine. General study results and limits: Only five or six AZD1222 recipients were seropositive at baseline.

Sequencing used immunoSEQ multiplex PCR; TCRdb keeps in-frame clones, though not all of them. The sample holds about 140,000 clones, around 90% seen once. Germline V CDR1 and CDR2: SGHTA, FQGNSA. V trimming: 4 bases; J trimming: 7 bases; junction bases outside the gene matches: 9. This CDR3 has 15 amino acids. Concerning this clone: Its cognate antigen is unknown.

The TCR was taken from an adult who received the MenACWY meningococcal vaccine as a control. The material was peripheral blood, obtained 28 days after the second dose of the MenACWY control vaccine. This sequence joins TRBV7-2 and TRBJ2-7; 11 nucleotides match TRBD1. CDR3 DNA sequence: TGTGCCAGCAGCTCCTCCGGGACAGGGGGTCTTGAGCAGTACTTC. It is translated as CASSSSGTGGLEQYF. Looking up the rest from reference TRBV7-2 and TRBJ2-7 gives the full variable domain: GAGVSQSPSNKVTEKGKDVELRCDPISGHTALYWYRQSLGQGLEFLIYFQGNSAPDKSGLPSDRFSAERTGGSVSTLTIQRTQQEDSAVYLCASSSSGTGGLEQYFGPGTRLTVT.